Listed here are 14 T cell receptor beta chains from one sample, sequenced in a study of OX40 agonist ivuxolimab in advanced cancers. Sequenced by immunoSEQ multiplex PCR; TCRdb stores in-frame clones only, minus some. The profile shows tens of thousands of clones, 91% of them singletons. This material consisted of CD4+ or CD8+ T cells sorted from blood, taken in a trial of the OX40 agonist ivuxolimab. Receptor source: an adult with an advanced solid tumor such as melanoma, head and neck, liver or kidney cancer.

This clone has more than one count but fewer than ten. The chain uses TRBV6-1 and TRBJ1-2; D is unclear. With 8 bases removed from V and 7 bases from J, the gap between germline ends came to 17 bases. Germline V gene data show CDR1 as MNHNS and CDR2 as SASEGT. The CDR3 loop spans 13 amino acids. For the CDR3, the DNA is TGTGCCAGCTCCATCGGCGTTTCGGCTGGCTACACCTTC. It encodes CASSIGVSAGYTF.

The chain is built from TRBV4-2 and TRBJ1-2; D unresolved. This CDR3 is built from 13 residues. Germline V lookup: CDR1 LGHNA, CDR2 YNFKEQ. Trimming cost V 1 base and J 4 bases, with 7 bases left between them. The DNA of the CDR3 is TGTGCCAGCAGCCAAGGTGGGATCTATGGCTACACCTTC. Translated: CASSQGGIYGYTF.

The chain has TRBV5-4 and TRBJ1-1, with 7 positions matching TRBD1. From germline, CDR1 is SGHNT and CDR2 YYREEE (reference sequence). V was pared by 4 bases and J by 5 bases, with 11 bases of the junction left unmatched. The CDR3 covers 15 residues. The CDR3 bases are TGTGCCAGCAGCAGGGCCTCAGGGGGGTGGACTGAAGCTTTCTTT. Translation: CASSRASGGWTEAFF.

The CDR3 DNA follows: TGCGCCAGCAGCCCGGACAGGGGGGAAAAACTGTTTTTT. This codes for CASSPDRGEKLFF. The rearrangement uses TRBV5-1 and TRBJ1-4; 10 positions agree with TRBD1. This CDR3 has 13 residues. CDR1 SGHRS and CDR2 YFSETQ come from the germline V gene. Trimming at V came to 4 bases and at J to 8 bases, leaving 2 bases not matched to a gene.

The V gene is TRBV25-1, the J gene TRBJ2-7; D is perhaps TRBD1 (6 bases). V lost 6 bases and J lost 3, with 12 bases in between. This CDR3 region has 13 residues. Germline-derived CDR1 and CDR2 are MGHDK and SYGVNS. CDR3: CASSFEDSYEQYF. CDR3 nucleotides: TGTGCCAGCAGCTTCGAGGACAGCTACGAGCAGTACTTC.

This clone was observed a single time. This chain uses TRBV5-5 with TRBJ2-3, with D unresolved. Germline V gives CDR1 SGHKS, CDR2 YYEKEE (reference sequence). This CDR3 has 15 residues. V lost 0 bases and J lost 0, with 8 bases in between. CDR3 in amino acids: CASSLVQKSTDTQYF. The DNA of the CDR3 is TGTGCCAGCAGCTTGGTCCAGAAGAGCACAGATACGCAGTATTTT.

As regards this clone: The junction differs from germline at one of its ends, possibly a read error. The genes are TRBV2 and TRBJ1-5; possible D gene TRBD1, 6 bases. Per germline, CDR1 SNHLY and CDR2 FYNNEI. This CDR3 spans 15 amino acids. CDR3 sequence (DNA): TGTGCCAGCAGCGAAGACAGGTATGGTGGACAGCCCCAGCATTTT. Its translation: CASSEDRYGGQPQHF. The full variable domain, in which reference TRBV2 and TRBJ1-5 provide the parts outside the CDR3, is EPEVTQTPSHQVTQMGQEVILRCVPISNHLYFYWYRQILGQKVEFLVSFYNNEISEKSEIFDDQFSVERPDGSNFTLKIRSTKLEDSAMYFCASSEDRYGGQPQHFGDGTRLSIL.

The gene calls are TRBV11-3 and TRBJ2-1; maybe TRBD2 (5 bases). Germline V CDR1 and CDR2: SGHNT, YENEEA. This CDR3 region has 16 residues. The V and J ends lost 5 bases and 0 bases respectively, with 14 bases between them. The CDR3 loop is CASSRQRTPSYNEQFF. CDR3 nucleotide sequence: TGTGCCAGCAGCCGGCAGCGGACGCCCTCCTACAATGAGCAGTTCTTC.

The rearrangement joins TRBV7-3 to TRBJ2-1; 8 nucleotides align to TRBD2. The CDR3 contains 15 residues. Germline V CDR1 and CDR2: SGHTA, FQGTGA. The ends lost 1 base at V and 9 bases at J; junction bases unmatched: 8. CDR3 loop: CASSLKAGGGAEQFF. CDR3 in DNA: TGTGCCAGCAGCTTAAAGGCGGGAGGCGGGGCTGAGCAGTTCTTC.

The chain uses TRBV5-4 and TRBJ2-5; 8 nucleotides agree with TRBD2. Germline trimming cut 2 bases from V and 2 bases from J; bases unmatched to any gene: 14. The CDR3 has 18 residues. Looked up from germline, CDR1 is SGHNT and CDR2 is YYREEE (reference sequence). The CDR3 loop reads CASSLNQLAGWGQETQYF. In DNA form, the CDR3 reads TGTGCCAGCAGCTTAAATCAGCTAGCGGGTTGGGGGCAAGAGACCCAGTACTTC.

The rearrangement links TRBV28 to TRBJ2-7; TRBD2 matches at 7 bases. This CDR3 has 16 residues. Germline V gene data show CDR1 as MDHEN and CDR2 as SYDVKM. V was clipped by 7 bases and J by 3 bases; unmatched bases: 15. Written as DNA, the CDR3 is TGTGCCAGCAACCCGGTTAGCGGGTATCGCAACTACGAGCAGTACTTC. Amino acid sequence: CASNPVSGYRNYEQYF.

The chain links TRBV4-1 to TRBJ2-2; 14 positions agree with TRBD2. V lost 4 bases and J lost 4; bases outside the gene matches: 11. This CDR3 comprises 19 residues. CDR1 is MGHRA and CDR2 is YSYEKL in the germline V gene. CDR3 bases: TGCGCCAGCAGCCCCATGACTAGCGGGAGGGCGCAAGGCACCGGGGAGCTGTTTTTT. Protein product: CASSPMTSGRAQGTGELFF.

The chain links TRBV5-6 to TRBJ2-3, with D unclear. CDR3 size: 11 residues. Trimming shortened V by 8 bases and J by 6 bases, and 10 bases separated the two germline ends. Looked up from germline, CDR1 is SGHDT and CDR2 is YYEEEE. The CDR3 protein is CASKMGDTQYF. Written as DNA, the CDR3 is TGTGCCAGTAAGATGGGGGATACGCAGTATTTT.

This clone came up once. The chain joins TRBV28 to TRBJ1-2; maybe TRBD1 (5 bases). Germline CDR1 reads MDHEN; CDR2 reads SYDVKM. The V gene lost 4 bases and the J gene lost 3 bases, with 15 bases spanning the gap. There are 15 residues in the CDR3. CDR3 in amino acids: CASSSLSDSYYGYTF. CDR3 bases: TGTGCCAGCAGTTCCCTATCCGACAGTTACTATGGCTACACCTTC.